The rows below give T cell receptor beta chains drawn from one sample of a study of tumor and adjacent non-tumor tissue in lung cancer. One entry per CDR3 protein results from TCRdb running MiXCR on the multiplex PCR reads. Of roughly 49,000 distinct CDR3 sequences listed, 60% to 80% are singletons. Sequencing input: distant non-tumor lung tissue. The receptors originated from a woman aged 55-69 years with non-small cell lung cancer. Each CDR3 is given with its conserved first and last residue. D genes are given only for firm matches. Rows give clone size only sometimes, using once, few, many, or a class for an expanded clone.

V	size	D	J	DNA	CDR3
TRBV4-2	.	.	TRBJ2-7	TGCGCCAGCAGCCAAGATATCGGACAGAGGGCCTGCGAGCAGTACTTC	CASSQDIGQRACEQYF
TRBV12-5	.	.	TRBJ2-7	TGTGCTAGTGGTTTGGGGCCCCGTGAAAAGGGGCGATTGTACGAGCAGTACTTC	CASGLGPREKGRLYEQYF
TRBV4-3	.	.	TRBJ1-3	TGCGCCAGCAGCCAAGATATCGGGGGCATAACGGGAAACACCATATATTTT	CASSQDIGGITGNTIYF
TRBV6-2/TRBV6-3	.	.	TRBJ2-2	TGTGCCAGCAGTTACTTGTTAGTGGGACCCACGCGGGTTAACACTGCGGAGCTGTTTTTT	CASSYLLVGPTRVNTAELFF
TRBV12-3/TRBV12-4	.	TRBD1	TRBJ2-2	TGTGCTAGCAACAGACAGGGCCTGAACACCGGGGAGCTGTTTTTT	CASNRQGLNTGELFF
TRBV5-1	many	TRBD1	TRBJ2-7	TGCGCCAGCAGCCCGGGACAGGGCCCCTACGAGCAGTACTTC	CASSPGQGPYEQYF
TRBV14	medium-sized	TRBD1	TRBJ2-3	TGTGCCAGCAGCCAAGAACGGAGACAGGGGATGACAGATACGCAGTATTTT	CASSQERRQGMTDTQYF
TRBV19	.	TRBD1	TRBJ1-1	TGTGCCAGTATTAGGACAGGGGCTTTTCCTGAAGCTTTCTTT	CASIRTGAFPEAFF
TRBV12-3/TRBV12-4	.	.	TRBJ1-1	TGTGTCAGCAGGTACGACAGTTCGCGCGGCACTGTAGCTTTCTTT	CVSRYDSSRGTVAFF
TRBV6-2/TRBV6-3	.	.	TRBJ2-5	TGTGCCAGCTCCACAAGCCCCCTAGCGCTTTTACAAGAGACCCAGTACTTC	CASSTSPLALLQETQYF
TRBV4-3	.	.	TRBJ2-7	TGCGCCAGCAGCCAAGTCGTTACGCCGGGACCGCAGAACTCCTACGAGCAGTACTTC	CASSQVVTPGPQNSYEQYF
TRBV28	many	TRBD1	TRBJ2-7	TGTGCCAGTGGGACAGGGGAAACCTACGAGCAGTACTTC	CASGTGETYEQYF
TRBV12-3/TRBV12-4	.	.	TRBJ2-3	TGTGCCAGCGGTCCCCTGGCGGCCCGCACTGATACGCAGTATTTT	CASGPLAARTDTQYF
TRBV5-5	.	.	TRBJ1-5	TGTGCCAGCAGCTTGAAATTTAAGCCCGCGGCATCTGGGGGCAATCAGCCCCAGCATTTT	CASSLKFKPAASGGNQPQHF
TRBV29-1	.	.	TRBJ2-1	TGCAGGGCTGGACACAGGGCGGGTGAGCAGTTCTTC	CRAGHRAGEQFF
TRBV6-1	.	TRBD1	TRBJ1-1	TGTGCCAGCAGTGGGTACCCGGGACAGGGCCTTTCGAACTCTGAAGCTCTCTTT	CASSGYPGQGLSNSEALF
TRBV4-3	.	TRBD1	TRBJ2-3	TGCGCCAGCAGCCAGGGACAGGGGGTGATAGATACGCACTATTTT	CASSQGQGVIDTHYF
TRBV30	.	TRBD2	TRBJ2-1	TGTGCCTGCCCCCTTACCCAAGCGGGAGGGTTCAATAAGCAATTCTTC	CACPLTQAGGFNKQFF
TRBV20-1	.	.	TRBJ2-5	TGCAGTGTCCTAAAGGTGGGATCTTTGGAGACCCAGTACTTC	CSVLKVGSLETQYF
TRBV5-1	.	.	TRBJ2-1	TGCGCCAGCAGCTTAGGACGGTTGTACAATGAGCAGTTCTTC	CASSLGRLYNEQFF
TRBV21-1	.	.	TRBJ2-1	TGTGCCAGCAGCAAAGCGAGCAGTGGAACTTTCCCAGGGGACTCCTACAATGAGCAGTTCTTC	CASSKASSGTFPGDSYNEQFF
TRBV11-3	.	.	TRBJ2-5	TGTGCCAACAGGGGACTCCGAGAGACCCAGTACTTC	CANRGLRETQYF
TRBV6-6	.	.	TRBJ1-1	TGTGCCAGTAACTGGGAAACGACGGGTGACACTGAAGCTTTCTTT	CASNWETTGDTEAFF
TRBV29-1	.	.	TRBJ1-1	TGCAGCGTTACCTTGTTACAGGTGGCCACTGAAGCTTTCTTT	CSVTLLQVATEAFF
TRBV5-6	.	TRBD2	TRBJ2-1	TGCGCCAGCAGGGGACTAGCGGGGGGGCCAGGTGAGCGGTTCTTC	CASRGLAGGPGERFF
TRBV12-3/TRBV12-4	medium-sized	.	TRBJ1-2	TGTGCCAGCAGCCCCGGACAACCATCGGACTACACCTTC	CASSPGQPSDYTF
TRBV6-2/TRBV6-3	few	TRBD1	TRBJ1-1	TGTGTCAGCACACCTCAGGGGGCCTCTGAAGCTTTCTTT	CVSTPQGASEAFF
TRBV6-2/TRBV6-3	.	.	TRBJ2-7	TGTGCCAGTAGTGGGACCGTCTCCTACGGGCAGTACTTC	CASSGTVSYGQYF